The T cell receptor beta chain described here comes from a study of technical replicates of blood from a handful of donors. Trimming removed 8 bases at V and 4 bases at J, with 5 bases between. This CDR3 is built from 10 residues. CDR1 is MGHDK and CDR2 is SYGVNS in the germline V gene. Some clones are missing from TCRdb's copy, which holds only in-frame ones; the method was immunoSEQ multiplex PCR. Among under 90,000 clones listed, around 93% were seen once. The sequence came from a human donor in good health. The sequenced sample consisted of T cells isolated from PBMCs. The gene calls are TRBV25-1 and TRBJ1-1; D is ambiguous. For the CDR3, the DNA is TGTGCCAGCGGTAGCACTGAAGCTTTCTTT. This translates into CASGSTEAFF.